The 8 T cell receptor beta chains below were found in one sample sequenced in a study of cytomegalovirus exposure and HLA in healthy donors. Both 60 Vbeta primers and 13 Jbeta primers went into the PCR. Assay: immunoSEQ multiplex PCR; the TCRdb copy retains only in-frame clones and omits some. The table lists roughly 220,000 clones, about 74% of them singletons. Sequencing was done on a sample of PBMCs. The receptor set was obtained from a woman aged 25 to 39 in good health and CMV-seronegative.

The sample holds a few counts of this clone. The chain uses TRBV10-3 and TRBJ1-3, with unresolved D. V lost 2 bases to trimming and J lost 0 bases, with 5 bases between them. CDR1 and CDR2 from the germline V gene are ENHRY and SYGVKD. The CDR3 is 14 amino acids. The CDR3 DNA sequence: TGTGCCATCAGTGAGAAGAGCTCTGGAAACACCATATATTTT. Amino acids: CAISEKSSGNTIYF.

This chain joins TRBV2 and TRBJ1-2, with D possibly TRBD1 on 5 matching bases. Deletions cut 6 bases from V and 5 bases from J, with 16 bases between. The germline CDR1 and CDR2 sequences are SNHLY and FYNNEI. The CDR3 consists of 14 residues. The CDR3 reads CASSLDSDPYGYTF. In DNA form, the CDR3 reads TGTGCCAGCAGCTTAGACAGTGACCCATATGGCTACACCTTC.

The chain recombines TRBV5-4 with TRBJ2-3; TRBD2 aligns across 13 bases. This CDR3 has 17 residues. The J segment lost 2 bases and the V segment lost 4 bases, leaving 7 bases of the junction unmatched. Germline lookup yields CDR1 SGHNT and CDR2 YYREEE (reference sequence). The CDR3 reads CASSPRTSGSPTDTQYF. Written as DNA, the CDR3 is TGTGCCAGCAGCCCAAGGACTAGCGGGAGCCCCACAGATACGCAGTATTTT.

V is TRBV18 and J is TRBJ1-2; TRBD1 aligns across 7 bases. Trimming at V came to 3 bases and at J to 3 bases, leaving 4 bases not matched to a gene. Germline CDR1 reads KGHSH; CDR2 reads LQKENI. CDR3 size: 14 residues. In nucleotides, the CDR3 is TGTGCCAGCTCACCGACAGGGACTTACTATGGCTACACCTTC. It specifies CASSPTGTYYGYTF.

This clone was seen more than once but under ten times. The chain is built from TRBV18 and TRBJ1-5; possible D gene TRBD1, 5 bases. The CDR3 covers 14 residues. Germline V gene lookup returns CDR1 KGHSH and CDR2 LQKENI. Trimming removed 3 bases from V and 5 bases from J, with 11 bases in between. CDR3 sequence (DNA): TGTGCCAGCTCACCCAATGGGGCCGATCAGCCCCAGCATTTT. Protein product: CASSPNGADQPQHF.

This clone was detected a few times. The V call is TRBV29-1, the J call TRBJ2-7; perhaps TRBD1 as D (6 bases). Germline V gene lookup returns CDR1 SQVTM and CDR2 ANQGSEA. The CDR3 extends over 13 amino acids. Between the trimmed V and J ends, which lost 6 bases and 3 bases, there was a span of 15 bases. The CDR3 nucleotides are TGCAGCGTATCACCGGGACAAGACTACGAGCAGTACTTC. It specifies CSVSPGQDYEQYF.

The CDR3 reads CSVSTDLHSPLHF. In DNA, the CDR3 is TGCAGCGTGTCGACAGACTTACATTCACCCCTCCACTTT. The V and J genes are TRBV29-1 and TRBJ1-6; maybe TRBD1 (5 bases). CDR1 and CDR2 (germline): SQVTM, ANQGSEA. The CDR3 is 13 residues long. The V end lost 6 bases, the J end lost 8 bases, and 14 bases lay between the germline ends. Combining the CDR3 with reference TRBV29-1 and TRBJ1-6 gives the whole variable domain SAVISQKPSRDICQRGTSLTIQCQVDSQVTMMFWYRQQPGQSLTLIATANQGSEATYESGFVIDKFPISRPNLTFSTLTVSNMSPEDSSIYLCSVSTDLHSPLHFGNGTRLTVT.

In this sample, this clone turned up a few times. This chain links TRBV9 with TRBJ2-7, with 8 bases identical to TRBD1. CDR1 and CDR2 (germline): SGDLS, YYNGEE. This CDR3 spans 14 amino acids. V shed 0 bases, J shed 6 bases, and the junction held 5 bases outside the gene matches. The CDR3 DNA is TGTGCCAGCAGCGTAGGTGGACAGGGTGGCGAGCAGTACTTC. This sequence encodes CASSVGGQGGEQYF.